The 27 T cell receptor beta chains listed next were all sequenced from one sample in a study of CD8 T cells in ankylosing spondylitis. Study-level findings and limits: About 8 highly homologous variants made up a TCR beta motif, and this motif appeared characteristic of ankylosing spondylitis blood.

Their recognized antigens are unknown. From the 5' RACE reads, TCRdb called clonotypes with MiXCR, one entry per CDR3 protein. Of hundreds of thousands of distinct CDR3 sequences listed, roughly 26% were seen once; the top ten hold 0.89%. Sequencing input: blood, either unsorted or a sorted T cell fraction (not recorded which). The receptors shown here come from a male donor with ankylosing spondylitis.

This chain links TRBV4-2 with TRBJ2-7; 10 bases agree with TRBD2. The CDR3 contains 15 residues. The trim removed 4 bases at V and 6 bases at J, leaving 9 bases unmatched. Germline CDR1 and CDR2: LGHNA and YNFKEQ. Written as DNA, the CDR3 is TGTGCCAGCAGCCGGACGGGACTAGCGAGCCGCGAGCAGTACTTC. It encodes CASSRTGLASREQYF.

CDR3 nucleotides: TGCAGTGCTAGAGATGGCGCGGGAGGCCCCGAGCAGTACTTC. Its translation is CSARDGAGGPEQYF. The rearrangement joins TRBV20-1 to TRBJ2-7; TRBD2 matches at 8 bases. The CDR3 extends over 14 amino acids. The germline CDR1 and CDR2 sequences are DFQATT and SNEGSKA (reference sequence). The J segment lost 6 bases and the V segment lost 0 bases, leaving 7 bases of the junction unmatched.

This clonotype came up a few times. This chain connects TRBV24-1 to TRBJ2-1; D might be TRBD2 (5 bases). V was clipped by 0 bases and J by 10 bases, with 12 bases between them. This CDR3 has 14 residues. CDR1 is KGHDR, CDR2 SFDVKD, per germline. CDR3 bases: TGTGCCACCAGTGATTTGGGACGGGGTGGGGAGCAGTTCTTC. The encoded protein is CATSDLGRGGEQFF.

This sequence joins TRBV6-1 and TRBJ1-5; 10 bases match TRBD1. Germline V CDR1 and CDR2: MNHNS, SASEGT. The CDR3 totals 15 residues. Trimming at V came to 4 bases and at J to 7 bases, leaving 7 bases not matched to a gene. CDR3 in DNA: TGTGCCAGCAGTGGCCGGGACAGGGGTATCCAGCCCCAGCATTTT. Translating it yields CASSGRDRGIQPQHF.

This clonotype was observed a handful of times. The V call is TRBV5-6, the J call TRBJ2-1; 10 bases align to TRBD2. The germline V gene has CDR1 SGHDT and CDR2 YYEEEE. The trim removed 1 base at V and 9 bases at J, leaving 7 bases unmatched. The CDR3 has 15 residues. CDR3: CASSLYLAGVGEQFF. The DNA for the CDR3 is TGTGCCAGCAGCTTGTACCTAGCGGGAGTGGGTGAGCAGTTCTTC.

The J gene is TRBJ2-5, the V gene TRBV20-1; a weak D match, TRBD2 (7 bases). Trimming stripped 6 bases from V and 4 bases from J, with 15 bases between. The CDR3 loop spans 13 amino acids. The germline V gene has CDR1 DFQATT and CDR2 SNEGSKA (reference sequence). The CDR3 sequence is CSAGGGTIETQYF. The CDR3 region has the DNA TGCAGTGCCGGAGGGGGGACTATAGAGACCCAGTACTTC.

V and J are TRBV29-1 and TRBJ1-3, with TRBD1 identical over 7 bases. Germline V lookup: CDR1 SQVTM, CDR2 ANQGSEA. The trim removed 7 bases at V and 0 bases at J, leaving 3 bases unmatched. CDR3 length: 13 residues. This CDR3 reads CSAGTASGNTIYF. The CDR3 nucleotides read TGCAGCGCCGGGACAGCCTCTGGAAACACCATATATTTT.

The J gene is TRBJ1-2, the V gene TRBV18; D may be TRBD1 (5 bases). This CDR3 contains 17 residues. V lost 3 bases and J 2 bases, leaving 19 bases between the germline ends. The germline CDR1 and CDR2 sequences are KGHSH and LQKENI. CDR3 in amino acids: CASSPRGLPSDNYGYTF. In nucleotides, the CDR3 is TGTGCCAGCTCACCCCGGGGACTTCCCTCAGACAACTATGGCTACACCTTC.

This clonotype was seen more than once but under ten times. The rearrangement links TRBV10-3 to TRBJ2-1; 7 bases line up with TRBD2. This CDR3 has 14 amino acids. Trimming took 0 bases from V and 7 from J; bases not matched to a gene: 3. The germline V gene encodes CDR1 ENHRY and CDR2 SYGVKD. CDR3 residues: CAISESASGNEQFF. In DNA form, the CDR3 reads TGTGCCATCAGTGAGTCTGCTAGCGGAAATGAGCAGTTCTTC.

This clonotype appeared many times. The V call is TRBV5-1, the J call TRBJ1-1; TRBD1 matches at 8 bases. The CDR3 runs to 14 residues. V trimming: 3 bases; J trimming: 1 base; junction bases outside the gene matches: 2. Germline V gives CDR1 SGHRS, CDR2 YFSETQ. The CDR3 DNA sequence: TGCGCCAGCAGCTCCGGGACAGGGAACACTGAAGCTTTCTTT. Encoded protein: CASSSGTGNTEAFF.

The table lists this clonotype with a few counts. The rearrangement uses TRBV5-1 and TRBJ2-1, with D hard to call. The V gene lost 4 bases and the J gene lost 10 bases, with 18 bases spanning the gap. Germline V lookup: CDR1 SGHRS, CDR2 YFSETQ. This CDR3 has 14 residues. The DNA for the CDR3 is TGCGCCAGCAGCCCAAACCCAACCGGCAACGAGCAGTTCTTC. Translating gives CASSPNPTGNEQFF.

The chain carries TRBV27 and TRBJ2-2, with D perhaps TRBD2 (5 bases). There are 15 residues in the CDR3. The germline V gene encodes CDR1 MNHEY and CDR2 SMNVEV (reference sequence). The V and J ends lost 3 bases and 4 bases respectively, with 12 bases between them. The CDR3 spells CASSLAGPATGELFF. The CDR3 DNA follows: TGTGCCAGCAGTTTGGCGGGCCCAGCCACCGGGGAGCTGTTTTTT.

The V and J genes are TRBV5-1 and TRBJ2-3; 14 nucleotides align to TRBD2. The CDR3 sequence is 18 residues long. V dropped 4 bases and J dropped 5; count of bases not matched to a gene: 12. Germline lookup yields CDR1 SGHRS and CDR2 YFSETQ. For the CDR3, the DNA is TGCGCCAGCAGCGCCGAAGGGACTAGCGGGAGAGGTAGAGATACGCAGTATTTT. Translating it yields CASSAEGTSGRGRDTQYF.

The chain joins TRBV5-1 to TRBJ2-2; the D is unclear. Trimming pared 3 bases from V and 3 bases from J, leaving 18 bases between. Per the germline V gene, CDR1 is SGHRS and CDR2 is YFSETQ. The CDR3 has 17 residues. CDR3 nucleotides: TGCGCCAGCAGCTCACCTTACGGCGTACGGGACACCGGGGAGCTGTTTTTT. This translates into CASSSPYGVRDTGELFF.

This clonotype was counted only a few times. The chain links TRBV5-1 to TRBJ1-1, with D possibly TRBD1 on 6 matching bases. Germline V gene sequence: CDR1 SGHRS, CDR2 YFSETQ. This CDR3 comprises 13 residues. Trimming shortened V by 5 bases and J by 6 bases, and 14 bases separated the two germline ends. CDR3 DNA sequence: TGCGCCAGCAGAGGAGGACAGTGGCCTGAAGCTTTCTTT. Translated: CASRGGQWPEAFF.

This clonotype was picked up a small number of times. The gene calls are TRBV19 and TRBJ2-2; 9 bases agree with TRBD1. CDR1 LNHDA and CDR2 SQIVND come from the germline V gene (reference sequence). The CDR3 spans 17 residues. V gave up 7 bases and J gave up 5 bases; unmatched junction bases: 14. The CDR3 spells CASTLGQGGKKTGELFF. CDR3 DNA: TGTGCCAGTACCTTGGGACAGGGTGGAAAGAAGACCGGGGAGCTGTTTTTT.

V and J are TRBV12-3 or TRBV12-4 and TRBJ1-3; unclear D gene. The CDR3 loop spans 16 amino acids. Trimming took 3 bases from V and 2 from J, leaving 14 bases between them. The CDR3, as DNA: TGTGCCAGCAGTTTTGGCGGAGGGTGGACTGGAAACACCATATATTTT. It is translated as CASSFGGGWTGNTIYF.

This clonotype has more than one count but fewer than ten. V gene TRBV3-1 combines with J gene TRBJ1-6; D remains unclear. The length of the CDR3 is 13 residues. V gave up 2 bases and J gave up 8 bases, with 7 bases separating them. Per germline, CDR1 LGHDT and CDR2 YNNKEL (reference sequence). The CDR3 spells CASSQTRDSPLHF. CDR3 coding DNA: TGTGCCAGCAGCCAAACAAGGGATTCACCCCTCCACTTT.

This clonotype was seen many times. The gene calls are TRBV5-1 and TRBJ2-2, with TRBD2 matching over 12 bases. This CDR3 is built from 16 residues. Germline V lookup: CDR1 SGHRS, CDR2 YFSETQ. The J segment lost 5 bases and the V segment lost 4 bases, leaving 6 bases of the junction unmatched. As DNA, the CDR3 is TGCGCCAGCAGCACAGGACTAGCGGGGAGGACCGGGGAGCTGTTTTTT. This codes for CASSTGLAGRTGELFF.

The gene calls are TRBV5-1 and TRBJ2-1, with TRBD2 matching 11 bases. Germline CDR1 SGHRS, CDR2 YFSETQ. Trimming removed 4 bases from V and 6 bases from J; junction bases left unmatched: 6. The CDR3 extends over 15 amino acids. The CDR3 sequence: CASSGLAGGGNEQFF. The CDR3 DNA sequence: TGCGCCAGCAGCGGCCTAGCGGGAGGTGGCAATGAGCAGTTCTTC. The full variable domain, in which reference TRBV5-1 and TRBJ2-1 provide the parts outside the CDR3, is KAGVTQTPRYLIKTRGQQVTLSCSPISGHRSVSWYQQTPGQGLQFLFEYFSETQRNKGNFPGRFSGRQFSNSRSEMNVSTLELGDSALYLCASSGLAGGGNEQFFGPGTRLTVL.

Written as DNA, the CDR3 is TGTGCCAGCAGCTTGGAGGCGCGGGGCACTGAAGCTTTCTTT. It is translated as CASSLEARGTEAFF. V usage is TRBV5-5 and J usage is TRBJ1-1; D not resolved. The V end lost 0 bases, the J end lost 4 bases, and 10 bases lay between the germline ends. CDR1 SGHKS and CDR2 YYEKEE come from the germline V gene (reference sequence). The CDR3 is 14 amino acids.

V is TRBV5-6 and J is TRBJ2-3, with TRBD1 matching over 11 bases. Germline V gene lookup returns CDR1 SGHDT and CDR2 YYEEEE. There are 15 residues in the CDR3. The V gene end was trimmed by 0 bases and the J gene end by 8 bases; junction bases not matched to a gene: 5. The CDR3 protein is CASSLAGTGGGTQYF. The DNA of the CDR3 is TGTGCCAGCAGCTTGGCCGGGACAGGGGGAGGTACGCAGTATTTT.

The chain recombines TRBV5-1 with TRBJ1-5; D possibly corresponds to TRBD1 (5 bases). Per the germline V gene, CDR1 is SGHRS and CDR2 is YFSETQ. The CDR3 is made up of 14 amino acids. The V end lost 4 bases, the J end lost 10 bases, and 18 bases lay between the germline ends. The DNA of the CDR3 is TGCGCCAGCAGCCCGGTGGGGGGGGATGAACCCCAGCATTTT. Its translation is CASSPVGGDEPQHF.

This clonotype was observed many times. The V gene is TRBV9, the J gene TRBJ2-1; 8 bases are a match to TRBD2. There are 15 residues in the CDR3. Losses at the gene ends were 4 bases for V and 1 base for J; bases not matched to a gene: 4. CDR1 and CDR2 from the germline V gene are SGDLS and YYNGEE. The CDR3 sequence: CASSKGLESYNEQFF. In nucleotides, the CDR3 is TGTGCCAGCAGCAAGGGACTAGAGTCCTACAATGAGCAGTTCTTC.

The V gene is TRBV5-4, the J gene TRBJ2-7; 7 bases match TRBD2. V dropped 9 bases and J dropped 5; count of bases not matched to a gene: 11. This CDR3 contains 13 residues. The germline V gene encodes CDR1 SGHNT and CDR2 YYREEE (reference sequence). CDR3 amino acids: CANRPGLADEQYV. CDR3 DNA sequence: TGTGCCAATCGTCCGGGGCTAGCGGACGAGCAGTACGTC.

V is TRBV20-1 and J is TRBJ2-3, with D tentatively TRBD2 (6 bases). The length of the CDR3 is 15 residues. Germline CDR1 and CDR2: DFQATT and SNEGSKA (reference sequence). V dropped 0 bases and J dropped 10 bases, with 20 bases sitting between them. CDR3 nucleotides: TGCAGTGCTAGAGATTGGCGGGACCCCTCCCCATCGCAGTATTTT. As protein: CSARDWRDPSPSQYF.

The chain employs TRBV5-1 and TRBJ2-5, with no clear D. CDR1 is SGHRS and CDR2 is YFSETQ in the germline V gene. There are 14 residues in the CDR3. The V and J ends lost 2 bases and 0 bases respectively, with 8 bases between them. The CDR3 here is CASSFGLDQETQYF. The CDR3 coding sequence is TGCGCCAGCAGCTTTGGGTTAGACCAAGAGACCCAGTACTTC.